The clone carrying this T cell receptor beta chain was seen only once. Antigen unknown. This sample was included in a study of T cell responses to AZD1222 COVID-19 vaccine. This CDR3 has 12 amino acids. The V gene's germline CDR1 is SGHNT and CDR2 YYREEE (reference sequence). V was trimmed by 0 bases and J by 9 bases, leaving 6 bases between them. Sequenced by immunoSEQ multiplex PCR; TCRdb stores in-frame clones only, minus some. This table holds 90,000 to 150,000 clones, approximately 86% found once. Study-level results: At 160-218 and 743-854, vaccine-associated CD4 TCRs were dominant, and they spanned spike.

The chain has TRBV5-4 and TRBJ1-4, with D unresolved. The sequenced sample was peripheral blood, obtained 28 days after the second AZD1222 dose. The clonotype was recovered from an adult who received the AZD1222 COVID-19 vaccine. In nucleotides, the CDR3 is TGTGCCAGCAGCTTGGACGGACAAAAACTGTTTTTT. Amino acids: CASSLDGQKLFF. Variable domain in full (rest from reference TRBV5-4 and TRBJ1-4): ETGVTQSPTHLIKTRGQQVTLRCSSQSGHNTVSWYQQALGQGPQFIFQYYREEENGRGNFPPRFSGLQFPNYSSELNVNALELDDSALYLCASSLDGQKLFFGSGTQLSVL.